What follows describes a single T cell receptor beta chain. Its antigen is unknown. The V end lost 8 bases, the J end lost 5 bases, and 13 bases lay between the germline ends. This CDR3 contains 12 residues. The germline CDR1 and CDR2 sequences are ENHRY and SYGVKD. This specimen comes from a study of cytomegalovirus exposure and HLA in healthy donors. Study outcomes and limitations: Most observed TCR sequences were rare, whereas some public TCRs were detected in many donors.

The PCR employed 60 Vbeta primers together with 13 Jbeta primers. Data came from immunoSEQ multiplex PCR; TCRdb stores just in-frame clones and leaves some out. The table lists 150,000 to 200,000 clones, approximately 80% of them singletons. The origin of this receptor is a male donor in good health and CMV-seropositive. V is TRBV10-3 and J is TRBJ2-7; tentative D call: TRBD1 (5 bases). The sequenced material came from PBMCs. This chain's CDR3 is CAISIRADEQYF. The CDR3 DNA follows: TGTGCCATCTCGATCAGGGCGGACGAGCAGTACTTC.